Listed below are T cell receptor beta chains from one sample, sequenced in a study of Graves' ophthalmopathy and Graves' hyperthyroidism. Using its own MiXCR run on the multiplex PCR reads, TCRdb lists one record per CDR3 protein. The sample carries tens of thousands of distinct CDR3 sequences, approximately 52% recorded once. The specimen was peripheral blood. These receptors all stem from an adult man with Graves' ophthalmopathy. The CDR3 runs from the conserved cysteine through the conserved F or W. A D gene is named only where the DNA matches it firmly. Size tells how often a clone was seen (once, few, many) or the class of an expanded clone, and some rows leave it out.

- | - | TRBJ2-3 | TRBV11-2 | CASSLMPDTQYF | TGTGCCAGCAGCTTAATGCCAGATACGCAGTATTTT
- | - | TRBJ2-2 | TRBV6-4 | CASSDTPFGELFF | TGTGCCAGCAGTGACACGCCCTTTGGGGAGCTGTTTTTT
- | TRBD1 | TRBJ1-6 | TRBV7-2 | CASSQEGRGQGYNSPLHF | TGCGCCAGCAGCCAAGAAGGGAGGGGACAGGGTTATAATTCACCCCTCCACTTT
many | - | TRBJ2-1 | TRBV4-1 | CASSQVVGLANNEQFF | TGCGCCAGCAGCCAAGTCGTGGGTCTAGCGAACAATGAGCAGTTCTTC
- | - | TRBJ2-5 | TRBV28 | CASSSLGTNPVETQYF | TGTGCCAGCAGTTCCCTAGGGACGAACCCAGTGGAGACCCAGTACTTC
many | - | TRBJ2-2 | TRBV7-3 | CASSLGTPPGELFF | TGTGCCAGCAGCTTAGGGACACCGCCCGGGGAGCTGTTTTTT
many | - | TRBJ1-1 | TRBV7-8 | CASSPTGTKSWGAFF | TGTGCCAGCAGCCCTACCGGGACAAAAAGCTGGGGAGCTTTCTTT
medium-sized | TRBD2 | TRBJ2-2 | TRBV24-1 | CATSDSGRDTGELFF | TGTGCCACCAGTGATAGCGGGAGGGACACCGGGGAGCTGTTTTTT
few | - | TRBJ1-1 | TRBV30 | CAWREGPGATEAFF | TGTGCCTGGAGAGAGGGGCCTGGGGCCACTGAAGCTTTCTTT
many | TRBD1 | TRBJ2-3 | TRBV5-1 | CASSPGDRVITDTQYF | TGCGCCAGCAGCCCGGGGGACAGGGTTATCACAGATACGCAGTATTTT
- | TRBD1 | TRBJ2-2 | TRBV9 | CASSVEGTGF | TGTGCCAGCAGCGTAGAGGGGACAGGTTTT
many | - | TRBJ2-3 | TRBV7-9 | CASSLGQASTDTQYF | TGTGCCAGCAGCTTAGGGCAGGCTAGCACAGATACGCAGTATTTT
- | TRBD1 | TRBJ2-5 | TRBV4-1 | CASSQEWRTGGLETQYF | TGCGCCAGCAGCCAAGAATGGCGGACAGGGGGCTTGGAGACCCAGTACTTC
many | - | TRBJ1-1 | TRBV6-5 | CASSPGRKNTEAFF | TGTGCCAGCAGCCCTGGACGGAAGAACACTGAAGCTTTCTTT
few | - | TRBJ2-2 | TRBV25-1 | CASSPQQGPSSFTTGELFF | TGTGCCAGCAGCCCTCAACAGGGCCCCTCTTCGTTTACCACCGGGGAGCTGTTTTTT
- | TRBD2 | TRBJ2-2 | TRBV2 | CASYITSETTNTGELLF | TGTGCCAGCTATATTACTAGCGAGACGACGAACACCGGGGAGCTGCTGTTT
- | - | TRBJ1-6 | TRBV20-1 | CSARRWGGPLHF | TGCAGTGCTAGACGGTGGGGAGGGCCCCTCCACTTT
- | TRBD1 | TRBJ2-7 | TRBV20-1 | CSASGTVNYEQYF | TGCAGTGCTTCCGGGACAGTTAACTACGAGCAGTACTTC
- | TRBD1 | TRBJ2-7 | TRBV6-1 | CASSSVQGARYEQYF | TGTGCCAGCAGTTCTGTACAGGGGGCGAGATACGAGCAGTACTTC
many | - | TRBJ2-5 | TRBV14 | CASSRVQGPQETQYF | TGTGCCAGCAGCCGGGTGCAGGGGCCCCAAGAGACCCAGTACTTC
medium-sized | - | TRBJ2-3 | TRBV10-1 | CASSAAGMPTDTQYF | TGCGCCAGCAGTGCTGCGGGGATGCCCACAGATACGCAGTATTTT
- | - | TRBJ2-7 | TRBV20-1 | CSARDGSGGAYEQYF | TGCAGTGCTAGAGACGGTAGTGGTGGGGCCTACGAGCAGTACTTC
- | TRBD2 | TRBJ2-5 | TRBV10-3 | CATAREGGETQYF | TGTGCCACCGCCCGGGAGGGGGGAGAGACCCAGTACTTC
medium-sized | - | TRBJ1-5 | TRBV19 | CASGPYSSNQPQHF | TGTGCCAGTGGGCCTTACAGTAGCAATCAGCCCCAGCATTTT
medium-sized | TRBD1 | TRBJ1-6 | TRBV10-3 | CAISEGQGDSPLHF | TGTGCCATCAGTGAGGGACAGGGCGATTCACCCCTCCACTTT
many | - | TRBJ1-2 | TRBV2 | CASSLGGVGGYTF | TGTGCCAGCAGTCTAGGAGGGGTGGGTGGCTACACCTTC
medium-sized | - | TRBJ1-2 | TRBV7-2 | CASAGDSGGYTF | TGTGCCAGCGCCGGGGATTCGGGCGGCTACACCTTC
- | - | TRBJ2-3 | TRBV12-3/TRBV12-4 | CASSLDGSVDNEQYF | TGTGCCAGCAGTTTAGATGGGTCAGTAGACAATGAGCAGTATTTT
many | - | TRBJ2-3 | TRBV5-1 | CASSLRAGTDTQYF | TGCGCCAGCAGCTTGAGGGCAGGTACAGATACGCAGTATTTT
few | - | TRBJ2-5 | TRBV5-1 | CASSLSTSQETQYF | TGCGCCAGCAGCCTGTCGACTAGCCAAGAGACCCAGTACTTC
- | - | TRBJ2-7 | TRBV19 | CASSIRDDSCEQYF | TGTGCCAGTAGTATCCGAGACGACTCCTGCGAGCAGTACTTC
many | - | TRBJ2-3 | TRBV9 | CASSVAPLRNSDTQYF | TGTGCCAGCAGCGTAGCACCTTTAAGAAACTCAGATACGCAGTATTTT
- | - | TRBJ1-2 | TRBV2 | CASKGPLDYGYTF | TGTGCCAGCAAAGGGCCGTTGGACTATGGCTACACCTTC
many | TRBD2 | TRBJ2-3 | TRBV9 | CASSPVAGVYTQYF | TGTGCCAGCAGCCCAGTAGCGGGAGTATATACGCAGTATTTT
- | - | TRBJ2-6 | TRBV20-1 | CSAPRTDSGANVLTF | TGCAGTGCTCCCCGGACAGACTCTGGGGCCAACGTCCTGACTTTC
many | TRBD1 | TRBJ2-4 | TRBV6-1 | CASSRKDREGNIQYF | TGTGCCAGCAGCCGCAAGGACAGGGAAGGTAACATTCAGTACTTC
medium-sized | - | TRBJ1-5 | TRBV7-8 | CASSLEGYQPQHF | TGTGCCAGCAGCTTAGAGGGATATCAGCCCCAGCATTTT
- | - | TRBJ2-5 | TRBV24-1 | CATSDLGGYTFGSGTQYF | -
medium-sized | TRBD1 | TRBJ2-5 | TRBV7-7 | CASSLGRGQGARGETQYF | TGTGCTAGCAGCTTAGGTCGTGGACAGGGGGCGCGGGGAGAGACCCAGTACTTC
- | TRBD1 | TRBJ2-6 | TRBV6-9 | CASSYGRDRVGANVLTF | TGTGCCAGCAGTTATGGCAGGGACAGGGTTGGGGCCAACGTCCTGACTTTC
- | - | TRBJ2-7 | TRBV7-8 | CASSLAGNAYEQYF | TGTGCCAGCAGCTTAGCGGGTAACGCCTACGAGCAGTACTTC
- | - | TRBJ2-5 | TRBV6-2/TRBV6-3 | CASSYVSGTQETQYF | TGTGCCAGCAGTTACGTGTCCGGGACCCAAGAGACCCAGTACTTC
- | - | TRBJ2-2 | TRBV15 | CATSRARGRTGELFF | TGTGCCACCAGCAGAGCGAGGGGGAGAACCGGGGAGCTGTTTTTT
many | - | TRBJ1-2 | TRBV20-1 | CSAPSWGAGGYTF | TGCAGTGCCCCTTCCTGGGGGGCAGGGGGCTACACCTTC
many | - | TRBJ2-3 | TRBV5-1 | CASSLRGAGSTDTQYF | TGCGCCAGCAGCTTGAGGGGGGCAGGTAGCACAGATACGCAGTATTTT
- | - | TRBJ2-2 | TRBV5-1 | CASSLGRANTGELFF | TGCGCCAGCAGCTTGGGCAGAGCGAACACCGGGGAGCTGTTTTTT
many | - | TRBJ2-3 | TRBV20-1 | CSARDRGGATDTQYF | TGCAGTGCTAGAGATAGGGGGGGGGCGACAGATACGCAGTATTTT
many | TRBD2 | TRBJ2-7 | TRBV5-1 | CASSFTSGSYEQYF | TGCGCCAGCAGCTTCACTAGCGGGAGTTACGAGCAGTACTTC
- | TRBD2 | TRBJ2-5 | TRBV9 | CASSVDFPGRETQYF | TGTGCCAGCAGCGTAGACTTCCCCGGGAGGGAGACCCAGTACTTC
- | TRBD2 | TRBJ2-7 | TRBV14 | CASSQELAEAYEQYF | TGCGCCAGCAGCCAAGAACTAGCGGAGGCCTACGAGCAGTACTTC
- | - | TRBJ1-5 | TRBV11-2 | CASSSRSGEDQPQHF | TGTGCCAGCAGCTCCCGCTCCGGGGAGGATCAGCCCCAGCATTTT
many | - | TRBJ1-4 | TRBV4-1 | CASSQAPNEKLFF | TGCGCCAGCAGCCAAGCCCCTAATGAAAAACTGTTTTTT
- | - | TRBJ2-5 | TRBV5-1 | CASSLVPGQMQETQYF | TGCGCCAGCAGCTTGGTCCCCGGACAGATGCAAGAGACCCAGTACTTC
few | - | TRBJ2-7 | TRBV20-1 | CSAGDEQYF | TGCAGTGCAGGGGACGAGCAGTACTTC
few | - | TRBJ2-3 | TRBV15 | CATSRESLDSTDTQYF | TGTGCCACCAGCAGAGAGAGCCTGGACTCCACAGATACGCAGTATTTT
- | - | TRBJ1-2 | TRBV5-1 | CASSFTGNYGYTF | TGCGCCAGCAGCTTTACAGGGAACTATGGCTACACCTTC
few | TRBD2 | TRBJ2-2 | TRBV7-2 | CASSLLAGGKGELFF | TGTGCCAGCAGCCTCCTAGCGGGGGGGAAGGGGGAGCTGTTTTTT
- | TRBD2 | TRBJ2-3 | TRBV7-2 | CASSKGLAGGIDTQYF | TGTGCCAGCAGCAAGGGGTTAGCGGGGGGTATCGATACGCAGTATTTT
many | TRBD1 | TRBJ1-1 | TRBV7-9 | CASSLSDRGFTEAFF | TGTGCCAGCAGCTTATCGGACAGGGGGTTCACTGAAGCTTTCTTT
- | TRBD1 | TRBJ2-3 | TRBV7-2 | CASSLGGTGLSGEQYF | TGTGCCAGCAGCTTAGGTGGGACAGGGCTTAGCGGTGAGCAGTATTTT